The rows below give T cell receptor beta chains drawn from one sample of a study of Ad26.COV2.S vaccination and SARS-CoV-2 variants. The method was immunoSEQ multiplex PCR; TCRdb's version includes in-frame clones alone and lacks a portion of them. The sample carries approximately 97,000 clones, 60% to 85% recorded once. The specimen comprised peripheral blood, sampled after recovery from COVID-19. The receptor set was obtained from a human donor who had recovered from COVID-19. The CDR3 runs from the conserved cysteine through the conserved F or W. A D gene is named only where the DNA matches it firmly. The size of a clone is reported for some rows only, either as once, few or many, or as a class for expanded clones.

size,V,J,D,CDR3,DNA
once,TRBV5-1,TRBJ2-2,NA,CASSLISQSTGELFF,TGCGCCAGCAGCTTGATTTCGCAGAGCACCGGGGAGCTGTTTTTT
NA,TRBV28,TRBJ1-4,TRBD1,CASRQGGEKLFF,TGTGCCTCCAGACAGGGAGGTGAAAAACTGTTTTTT
many,TRBV4-1,TRBJ1-5,NA,CASSQSKQGSNQPQHF,TGCGCCAGCAGCCAATCGAAACAGGGAAGCAATCAGCCCCAGCATTTT
few,TRBV28,TRBJ1-6,NA,CASSSALGSYNSPLHF,TGTGCCAGCAGTTCTGCTCTTGGCTCCTATAATTCACCCCTCCACTTT
NA,TRBV3-1/TRBV3-2,TRBJ1-3,NA,CASSLPGYSGNTIYF,TGTGCCAGCAGCCTCCCTGGATACTCTGGAAACACCATATATTTT
few,TRBV7-3,TRBJ2-3,TRBD1,CASSLDRGGDTQYF,TGTGCCAGCAGCTTGGACAGGGGAGGTGATACGCAGTATTTT
NA,TRBV19,TRBJ2-3,TRBD2,CASRRLAGGGTDTQYF,TGTGCCAGCCGCAGACTAGCGGGGGGGGGCACAGATACGCAGTATTTT
NA,TRBV5-5,TRBJ1-5,NA,CASSLGWQTSNQPQHF,TGTGCCAGCAGCTTGGGGTGGCAGACTAGCAATCAGCCCCAGCATTTT
NA,TRBV5-1,TRBJ2-7,NA,CASQDQTESYEQYF,TGCGCCAGCCAGGATCAGACAGAATCCTACGAGCAGTACTTC
medium-sized,TRBV27,TRBJ1-1,TRBD1,CASRIPGQSQAFF,TGTGCCAGCAGGATACCGGGACAGTCTCAAGCTTTCTTT
NA,TRBV1,TRBJ2-3,NA,CTSSQDGGPRADTQYF,TGCACCAGCAGCCAAGATGGGGGGCCGAGGGCAGATACGCAGTATTTT
NA,TRBV12-5,TRBJ2-6,NA,CASGLVSRQSLSGANVLTF,TGTGCTAGTGGTTTGGTCTCTAGACAGAGTCTCTCTGGGGCCAACGTCCTGACTTTC
NA,TRBV7-2,TRBJ1-4,NA,CASSFATNEKLFF,TGTGCCAGCAGCTTCGCAACTAATGAAAAACTGTTTTTT
NA,TRBV10-3,TRBJ1-1,NA,CAIRPVLEATEAFF,TGTGCCATCCGCCCAGTCTTGGAGGCAACTGAAGCTTTCTTT
NA,TRBV6-5,TRBJ1-5,NA,CASSYSNEQPQHF,TGTGCCAGCAGTTACTCGAACGAACAGCCCCAGCATTTT
NA,TRBV7-6,TRBJ1-4,NA,CASSLGTTATNEKLFF,TGTGCCAGCAGCTTAGGGACCACAGCAACTAATGAAAAACTGTTTTTT
NA,TRBV7-3,TRBJ1-1,NA,CASRSTANTEAFF,TGTGCCAGCAGATCCACAGCTAACACTGAAGCTTTCTTT
once,TRBV5-1,TRBJ1-1,NA,CASSFKSDTEAFF,TGCGCCAGCAGCTTTAAGTCGGACACTGAAGCTTTCTTT